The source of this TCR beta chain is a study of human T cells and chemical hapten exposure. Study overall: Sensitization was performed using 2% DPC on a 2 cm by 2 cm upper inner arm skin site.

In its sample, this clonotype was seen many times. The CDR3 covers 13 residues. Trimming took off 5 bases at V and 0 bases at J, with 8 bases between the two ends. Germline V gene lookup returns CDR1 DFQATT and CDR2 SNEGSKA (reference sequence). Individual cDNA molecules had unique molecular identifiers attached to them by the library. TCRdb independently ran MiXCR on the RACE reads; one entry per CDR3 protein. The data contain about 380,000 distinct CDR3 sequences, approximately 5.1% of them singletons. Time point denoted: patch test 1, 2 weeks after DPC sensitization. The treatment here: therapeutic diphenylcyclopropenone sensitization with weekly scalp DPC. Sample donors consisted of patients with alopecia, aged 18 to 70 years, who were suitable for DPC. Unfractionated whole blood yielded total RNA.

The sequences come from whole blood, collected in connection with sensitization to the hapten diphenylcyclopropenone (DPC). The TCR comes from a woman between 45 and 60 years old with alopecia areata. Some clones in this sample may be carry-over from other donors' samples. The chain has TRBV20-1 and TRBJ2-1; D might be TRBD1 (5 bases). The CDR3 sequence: CSAHRSSYNEQFF. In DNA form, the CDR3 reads TGCAGTGCTCACAGGAGCTCCTACAATGAGCAGTTCTTC.